This T cell receptor (beta chain) was sequenced during a study of T cell repertoires in cytomegalovirus infection. Study-wide context: Public TCR beta signature analysis indicated the presence of both CMV infection and matching HLA type.

Each CDR3 protein gets one entry after TCRdb re-called the reads with MiXCR. The table shows about 500,000 distinct CDR3 sequences, with 30% to 40% occurring only once. Germline CDR1 is MGHRA and CDR2 is YSYEKL. The CDR3 is 16 residues long. Deletions cut 0 bases from V and 5 bases from J, with 14 bases between. Study-level points and caveats: Cumulative public TCR beta family frequency identified CMV carriers with the relevant HLA.

This clonotype was seen only a few times. Its specificity is not known. The chain uses TRBV4-1 and TRBJ1-5, with unresolved D. The sample consisted of cultured PBMCs, taken from culture after CMV antigen stimulation. This receptor was identified in a human donor in good health (CMV status not recorded). Some clones in this sample may be carry-over from other donors' samples. Here the CDR3 DNA reads TGCGCCAGCAGCCAAGAACTTACATGGCGATATCAGCCCCAGCATTTT. Encoded protein: CASSQELTWRYQPQHF.